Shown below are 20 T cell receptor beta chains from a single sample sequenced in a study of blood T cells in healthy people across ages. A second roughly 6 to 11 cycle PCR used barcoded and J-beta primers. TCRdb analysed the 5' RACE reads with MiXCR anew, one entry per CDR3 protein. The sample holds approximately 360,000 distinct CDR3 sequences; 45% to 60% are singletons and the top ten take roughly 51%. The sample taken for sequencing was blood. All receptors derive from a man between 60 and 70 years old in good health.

CDR3 DNA: TGTGCCAGCTCACCACAGATGAGCCAAGAGACCCAGTACTTC. This translates into CASSPQMSQETQYF. The chain uses TRBV18 and TRBJ2-5; D call uncertain. Germline CDR1 is KGHSH and CDR2 is LQKENI. CDR3 size: 14 residues. The V gene lost 1 base and the J gene lost 1 base, with 7 bases spanning the gap.

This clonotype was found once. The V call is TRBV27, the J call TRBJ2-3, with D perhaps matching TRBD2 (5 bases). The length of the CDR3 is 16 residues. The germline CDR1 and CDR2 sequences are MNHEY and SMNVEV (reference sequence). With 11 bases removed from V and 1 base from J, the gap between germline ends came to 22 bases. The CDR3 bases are TGTGCCTCCAAAGCCCTCAGCGGCGGCCGCACAGATACGCAGTATTTT. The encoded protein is CASKALSGGRTDTQYF.

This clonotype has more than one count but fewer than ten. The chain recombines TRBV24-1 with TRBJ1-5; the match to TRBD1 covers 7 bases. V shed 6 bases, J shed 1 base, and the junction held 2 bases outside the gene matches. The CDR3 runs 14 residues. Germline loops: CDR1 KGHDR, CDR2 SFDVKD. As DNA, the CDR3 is TGTGCCACCAGTCAGGGGGTGAGCAATCAGCCCCAGCATTTT. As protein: CATSQGVSNQPQHF.

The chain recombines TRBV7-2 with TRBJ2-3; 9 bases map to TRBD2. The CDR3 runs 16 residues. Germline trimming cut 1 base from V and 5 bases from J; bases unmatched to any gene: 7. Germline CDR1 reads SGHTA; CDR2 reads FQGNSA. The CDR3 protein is CASSLVVAGGQDTQYF. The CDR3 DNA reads TGTGCCAGCAGCTTAGTGGTGGCGGGAGGGCAAGATACGCAGTATTTT.

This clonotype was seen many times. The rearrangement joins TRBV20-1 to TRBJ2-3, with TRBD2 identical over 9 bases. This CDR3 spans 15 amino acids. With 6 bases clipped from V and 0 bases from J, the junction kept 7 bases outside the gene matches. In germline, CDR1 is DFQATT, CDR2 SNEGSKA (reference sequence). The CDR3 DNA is TGCAGTGCAAGGAGGACTAGCGCCAGCACAGATACGCAGTATTTT. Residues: CSARRTSASTDTQYF.

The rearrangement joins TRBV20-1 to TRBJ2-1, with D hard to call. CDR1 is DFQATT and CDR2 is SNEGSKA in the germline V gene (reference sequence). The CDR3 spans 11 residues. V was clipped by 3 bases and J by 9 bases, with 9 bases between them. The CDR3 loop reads CSASPMGEQFF. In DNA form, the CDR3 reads TGCAGTGCTAGCCCAATGGGTGAGCAGTTCTTC.

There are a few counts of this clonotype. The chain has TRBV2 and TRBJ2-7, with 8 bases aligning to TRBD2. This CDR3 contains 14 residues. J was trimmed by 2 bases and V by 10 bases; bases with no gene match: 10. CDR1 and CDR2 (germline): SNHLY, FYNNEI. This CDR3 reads CATGGRGGPYEQYF. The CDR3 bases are TGTGCCACCGGGGGTCGGGGGGGCCCCTACGAGCAGTACTTC.

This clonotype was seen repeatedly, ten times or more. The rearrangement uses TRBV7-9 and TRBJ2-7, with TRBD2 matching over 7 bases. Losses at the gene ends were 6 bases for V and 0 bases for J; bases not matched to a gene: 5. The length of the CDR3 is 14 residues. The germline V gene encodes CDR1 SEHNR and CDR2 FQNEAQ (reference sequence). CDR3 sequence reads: CASSLGGNSYEQYF. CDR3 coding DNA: TGTGCCAGCAGTTTGGGAGGGAACTCCTACGAGCAGTACTTC.

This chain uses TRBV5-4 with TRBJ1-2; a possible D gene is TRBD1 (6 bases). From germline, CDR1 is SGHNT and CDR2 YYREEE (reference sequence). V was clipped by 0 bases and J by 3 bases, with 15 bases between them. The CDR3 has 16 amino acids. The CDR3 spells CASSLGSGVDDYGYTF. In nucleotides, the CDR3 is TGTGCCAGCAGCTTGGGGTCAGGGGTCGACGACTATGGCTACACCTTC.

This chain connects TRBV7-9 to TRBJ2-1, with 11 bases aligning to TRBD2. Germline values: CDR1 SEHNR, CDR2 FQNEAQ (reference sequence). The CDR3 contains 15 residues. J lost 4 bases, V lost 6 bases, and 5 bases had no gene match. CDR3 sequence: CASRYTSGGYNEQFF. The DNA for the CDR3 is TGTGCCAGCAGATATACTAGCGGGGGATACAATGAGCAGTTCTTC.

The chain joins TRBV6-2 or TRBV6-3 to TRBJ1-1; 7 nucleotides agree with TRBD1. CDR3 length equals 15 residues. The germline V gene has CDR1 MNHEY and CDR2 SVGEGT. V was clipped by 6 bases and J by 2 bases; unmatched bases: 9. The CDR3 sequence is CASSPGQDLNTEAFF. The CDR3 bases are TGTGCCAGCAGCCCAGGACAGGACCTAAACACTGAAGCTTTCTTT.

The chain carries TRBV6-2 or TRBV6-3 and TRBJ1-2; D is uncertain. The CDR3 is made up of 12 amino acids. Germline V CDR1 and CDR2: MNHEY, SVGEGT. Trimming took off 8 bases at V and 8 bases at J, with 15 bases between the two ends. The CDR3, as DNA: TGTGCCAGCTACTACCGCGCGGGAGGCTACACCTTC. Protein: CASYYRAGGYTF.

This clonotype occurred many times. DNA for the CDR3: TGTGCCTGGAGTCCCACAGGGATGGATACGCAGTATTTT. This sequence encodes CAWSPTGMDTQYF. This chain uses TRBV30 with TRBJ2-3, with a weak D call TRBD1 (6 bases). Per the germline V gene, CDR1 is GTSNPN and CDR2 is SVGIG (reference sequence). This CDR3 is 13 amino acids long. Trimming pared 2 bases from V and 6 bases from J, leaving 12 bases between.

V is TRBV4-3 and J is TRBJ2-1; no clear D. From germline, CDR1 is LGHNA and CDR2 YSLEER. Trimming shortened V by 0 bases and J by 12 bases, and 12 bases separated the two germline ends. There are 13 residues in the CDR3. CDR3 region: CASSQDKARGQFF. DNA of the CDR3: TGCGCCAGCAGCCAAGATAAGGCTCGTGGGCAGTTCTTC.

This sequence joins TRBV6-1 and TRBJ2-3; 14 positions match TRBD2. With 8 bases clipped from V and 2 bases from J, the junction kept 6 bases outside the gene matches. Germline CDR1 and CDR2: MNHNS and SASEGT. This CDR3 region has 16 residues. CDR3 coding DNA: TGTGCCAGCGCATGGACTAGCGGGGGGATCACAGATACGCAGTATTTT. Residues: CASAWTSGGITDTQYF.

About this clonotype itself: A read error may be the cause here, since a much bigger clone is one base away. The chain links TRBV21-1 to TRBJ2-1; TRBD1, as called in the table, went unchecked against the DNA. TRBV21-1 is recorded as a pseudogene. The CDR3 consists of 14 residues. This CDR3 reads CASSPHKYGGMQFF. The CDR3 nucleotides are TGTGCCAGCAGCCCTCATAAGTACGGGGGTATGCAGTTCTTC.

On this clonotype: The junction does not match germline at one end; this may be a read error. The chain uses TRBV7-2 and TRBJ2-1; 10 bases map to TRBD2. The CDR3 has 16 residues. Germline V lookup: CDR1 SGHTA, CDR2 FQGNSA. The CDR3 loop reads CASSRGLAASYNVQFF. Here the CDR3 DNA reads TGTGCCAGCAGCCGAGGACTAGCGGCCTCCTACAATGTGCAGTTCTTC.

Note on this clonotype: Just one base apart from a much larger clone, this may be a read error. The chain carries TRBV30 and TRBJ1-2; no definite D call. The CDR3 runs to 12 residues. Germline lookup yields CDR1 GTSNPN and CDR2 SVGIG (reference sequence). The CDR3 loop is CAWQLGSYSYTF. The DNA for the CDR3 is TGTGCCTGGCAACTCGGCAGCTATAGCTACACCTTC.

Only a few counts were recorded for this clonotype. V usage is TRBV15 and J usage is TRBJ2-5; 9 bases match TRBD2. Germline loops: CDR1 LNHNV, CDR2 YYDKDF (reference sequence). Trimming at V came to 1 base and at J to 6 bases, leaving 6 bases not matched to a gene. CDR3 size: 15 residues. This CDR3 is CATSRVAGGFKTQYF. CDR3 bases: TGTGCCACCAGCAGAGTTGCGGGGGGGTTTAAGACCCAGTACTTC.

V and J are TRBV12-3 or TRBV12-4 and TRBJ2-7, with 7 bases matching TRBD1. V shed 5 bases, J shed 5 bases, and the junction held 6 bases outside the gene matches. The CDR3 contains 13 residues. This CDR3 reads CASSLQGWDEQYF. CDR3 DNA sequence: TGTGCCAGCAGTCTACAGGGGTGGGACGAGCAGTACTTC.